Sequencing of this T cell receptor beta chain was carried out in a study of blood T cell repertoires in COVID-19. Study information: Both acute and convalescent COVID-19 samples were obtained from the United States, Italy and Spain. T cells, B-cell-depleted T cells, or PBMCs provided the cDNA or gDNA that served as material.

Study processing details: Amplification from reference gene primers served as the basis for estimated nucleated cell counts. Clones were read by immunoSEQ multiplex PCR, and TCRdb kept only the in-frame ones, dropping some. That table gives V, J and clone size, and the DNA gave D and trimming. The sample shows some 120,000 clones, 90% of them seen only once. The CDR3 length is 16 residues. After removal of 0 bases from V and 5 bases from J, the junction contained 8 bases not matched to a gene. CDR1 is GTSNPN, CDR2 SVGIG, per germline (reference sequence). The TCR sequence derives from a human donor with active COVID-19. The donor label of this sample is uncertain. The material sequenced was peripheral blood. The chain couples TRBV30 to TRBJ2-5; 11 positions agree with TRBD2. CDR3 loop: CAWSVNLAGGQETQYF. The CDR3 DNA follows: TGTGCCTGGAGTGTAAATCTAGCGGGGGGTCAGGAGACCCAGTACTTC.